Shown below are 8 T cell receptor beta chains from a single sample sequenced in a study of blood T cells in healthy people across ages. Through a sample-barcoded 5' primer and a J-beta primer mix, a second PCR was run for roughly 6 to 11 cycles. TCRdb passed the 5' RACE reads through MiXCR, listing each CDR3 protein once. The repertoire holds around 970,000 distinct CDR3 sequences, with just over 50% as singletons. Sequences were obtained from blood. These receptor sequences come from a woman aged 55-70 years in good health.

Written as DNA, the CDR3 is TGTGCCAGCAGTGAAGCGCTTGGGTTTGGAAACACCATATATTTT. The encoded protein is CASSEALGFGNTIYF. V usage is TRBV6-1 and J usage is TRBJ1-3; D not resolved. The CDR3 sequence is 15 residues long. V dropped 0 bases and J dropped 3 bases, with 9 bases sitting between them. Germline-derived CDR1 and CDR2 are MNHNS and SASEGT.

The chain recombines TRBV29-1 with TRBJ2-7; D may be TRBD1 (5 bases). There are 15 residues in the CDR3. CDR1 SQVTM and CDR2 ANQGSEA come from the germline V gene. Trimming pared 3 bases from V and 7 bases from J, leaving 22 bases between. The CDR3 loop reads CSVDGSIDLRGEQYF. The CDR3 nucleotides are TGCAGCGTTGACGGTTCTATCGACCTAAGGGGTGAGCAGTACTTC.

This clonotype was recorded only once. The CDR3 loop is CSARDSRVGGFYEQYF. CDR3 DNA sequence: TGCAGTGCTAGAGATTCACGGGTTGGAGGATTCTACGAGCAGTACTTC. The rearrangement joins TRBV20-1 to TRBJ2-7; possible D gene TRBD2, 5 bases. The CDR3 runs 16 residues. V lost 0 bases, J lost 3 bases, and 18 bases lay in between. Germline V CDR1 and CDR2: DFQATT, SNEGSKA (reference sequence).

V and J are TRBV12-3 or TRBV12-4 and TRBJ2-3; D assignment may be TRBD1 or TRBD2 (6 bases each). The CDR3 totals 19 residues. Trimming took 0 bases from V and 0 from J, leaving 19 bases between them. The CDR3 loop is CASSLAPSLGGASTDTQYF. CDR3 nucleotide sequence: TGTGCCAGCAGTTTAGCTCCTAGCTTGGGGGGCGCGAGCACAGATACGCAGTATTTT.

V and J are TRBV29-1 and TRBJ2-3, with no clear D. The CDR3 has 12 amino acids. Germline CDR1 is SQVTM and CDR2 is ANQGSEA. The CDR3 nucleotides read TGCAGTTGGAAGCGTAACACAGATACGCAGTATTTT. This codes for CSWKRNTDTQYF.

This clonotype has ten or more counts. V is TRBV29-1 and J is TRBJ2-7; 9 nucleotides agree with TRBD1. CDR1 SQVTM and CDR2 ANQGSEA come from the germline V gene. The CDR3 length is 12 residues. Trimming cost V 6 bases and J 3 bases; bases outside gene matches: 3. The CDR3 DNA reads as TGCAGCGTCCCGGGACAGGGCTACGAGCAGTACTTC. Protein: CSVPGQGYEQYF.

This chain connects TRBV7-9 to TRBJ1-6, with 9 bases that match TRBD1. In germline, CDR1 is SEHNR, CDR2 FQNEAQ (reference sequence). The CDR3 spans 16 residues. V dropped 2 bases and J dropped 6; count of bases not matched to a gene: 5. The CDR3 DNA is TGTGCCAGCAGCTTAAGCTCGGGACAGGGTAATTCACCCCTCCACTTT. Translation: CASSLSSGQGNSPLHF. The whole variable domain, remainder taken from reference TRBV7-9 and TRBJ1-6, is DTGVSQNPRHKITKRGQNVTFRCDPISEHNRLYWYRQTLGQGPEFLTYFQNEAQLEKSRLLSDRFSAERPKGSFSTLEIQRTEQGDSAMYLCASSLSSGQGNSPLHFGNGTRLTVT.

The chain carries TRBV7-2 and TRBJ1-2; 9 positions agree with TRBD1. The J segment lost 5 bases and the V segment lost 3 bases, leaving 7 bases of the junction unmatched. Germline CDR1 and CDR2: SGHTA and FQGNSA. This CDR3 has 15 amino acids. The CDR3 here is CASSLAGTGPYGYTF. The CDR3 coding sequence is TGTGCCAGCAGCTTGGCCGGGACAGGGCCTTATGGCTACACCTTC.